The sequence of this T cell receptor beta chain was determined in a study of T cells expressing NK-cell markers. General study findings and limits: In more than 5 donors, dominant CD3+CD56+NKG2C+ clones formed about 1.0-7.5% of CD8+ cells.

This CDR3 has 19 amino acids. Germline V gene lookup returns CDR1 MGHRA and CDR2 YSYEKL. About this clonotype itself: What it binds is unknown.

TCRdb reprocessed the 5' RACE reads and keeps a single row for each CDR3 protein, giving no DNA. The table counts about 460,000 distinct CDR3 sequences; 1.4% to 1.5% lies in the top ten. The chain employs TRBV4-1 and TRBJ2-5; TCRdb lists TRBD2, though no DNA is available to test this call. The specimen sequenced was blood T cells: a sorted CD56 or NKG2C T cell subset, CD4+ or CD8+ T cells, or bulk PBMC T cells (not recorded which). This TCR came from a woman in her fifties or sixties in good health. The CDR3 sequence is CASSQSGLGGGRTRETQYF.